This paragraph covers one TCR beta chain sequence. The entry originates in a study of CD8 T cells in Susac syndrome. Roughly 0.45 to 1 ug RNA was reverse transcribed with random hexamers. The immunoSEQ assay covered 54 Vbeta and 13 Jbeta segments for CDR3. MiXCR, run by TCRdb on the immunoSEQ multiplex PCR reads, gives a single entry per CDR3 protein. The table has 100,000 to 150,000 distinct CDR3 sequences, 94% seen once. The junction had 17 bases not matched to a gene; V was cut back by 3 bases and J by 3 bases. The CDR3 is made up of 19 amino acids. Germline loops: CDR1 KGHSH, CDR2 LQKENI. Purification of the CD8+ and CD4+ T cells relied on negative isolation, and TEMRA cells underwent FACS enrichment.

The chain combines TRBV18 with TRBJ2-7, with 10 bases that match TRBD1. The sequence was collected from a human donor in good health. Sequencing was carried out using CD4+ T cells from PBMCs. The CDR3 reads CASSPQMGTGAPLSYEQYF. The CDR3 DNA reads TGTGCCAGCTCACCCCAGATGGGGACAGGGGCTCCCCTCAGCTACGAGCAGTACTTC.